Listed below are T cell receptor beta chains from one sample, sequenced in a study of blood T cell repertoires in COVID-19. The method was immunoSEQ multiplex PCR; TCRdb's version includes in-frame clones alone and lacks a portion of them. The sample gives about 76,000 clones, 70% to 90% of which show up once; approximately 11% is in the top ten. Source material: peripheral blood. These receptors came from a man in his sixties with COVID-19, enrolled during active disease. Each CDR3 is given with its conserved first and last residue. Each record gives: J gene, V gene, clone size, D gene, CDR3 protein, CDR3 DNA. The D gene is left open where the match is weak. Part of the rows lack a size; the others show once, few, many or a class for expanded clones.

TRBJ2-2 TRBV11-2 NA TRBD1 CASSPGTEPTGELFF TGTGCCAGCAGCCCCGGGACAGAGCCCACCGGGGAGCTGTTTTTT
TRBJ2-2 TRBV9 NA NA CASSVRDTNTGELFF TGTGCCAGCAGCGTACGGGACACCAACACCGGGGAGCTGTTTTTT
TRBJ1-1 TRBV29-1 NA NA CSAKRAVNTEAFF TGCAGCGCTAAGAGGGCCGTGAACACTGAAGCTTTCTTT
TRBJ1-1 TRBV19 NA NA CASTTTLGAPPGEAFF TGTGCCAGTACCACCACCCTGGGGGCACCTCCTGGGGAGGCTTTCTTT
TRBJ1-2 TRBV6-1 NA NA CASSEAAGVNYGYTF TGTGCCAGCAGTGAAGCGGCAGGTGTTAACTATGGCTACACCTTC
TRBJ2-5 TRBV5-1 NA TRBD1 CASGTGGAGETQYF TGCGCCAGCGGTACAGGGGGCGCGGGAGAGACCCAGTACTTC
TRBJ2-7 TRBV7-2 NA TRBD1 CASSPGQGAWEQYF TGTGCCAGCAGCCCTGGACAGGGGGCCTGGGAGCAGTACTTC
TRBJ2-7 TRBV11-2 NA TRBD1 CASSGRDRPPSSTYEQYF TGTGCCAGCAGCGGACGGGACAGGCCTCCCTCCTCCACCTACGAGCAGTACTTC
TRBJ1-1 TRBV6-6 NA NA CATSLSGTEAFF TGTGCCACCTCCCTGTCGGGCACTGAAGCTTTCTTT
TRBJ1-2 TRBV25-1 few TRBD1 CASSENRQGWHGYTF TGTGCCAGCAGTGAAAACCGACAGGGTTGGCATGGCTACACCTTC
TRBJ2-7 TRBV5-5 NA TRBD2 CASSLLLTSGRQSYEQYF TGTGCCAGCAGCCTCCTGCTCACTAGCGGGAGACAATCCTACGAGCAGTACTTC
TRBJ2-1 TRBV9 NA NA CASSESGVAYNEQFF TGTGCCAGCAGCGAGAGCGGAGTGGCCTACAATGAGCAGTTCTTC
TRBJ1-3 TRBV2 once NA CASSEVGSSGNTIYF TGTGCCAGCAGTGAAGTGGGGAGCTCTGGAAACACCATATATTTT
TRBJ2-3 TRBV10-2 once NA CASSEFGGASTDTQYF TGCGCCAGCAGTGAGTTTGGTGGGGCTAGCACAGATACGCAGTATTTT
TRBJ2-4 TRBV6-5 NA TRBD2 CASRDYLNIQYF TGTGCCAGCCGGGACTATTTAAACATTCAGTACTTC
TRBJ2-1 TRBV14 NA TRBD2 CASSQVHRLAFSEQFF TGTGCCAGCAGCCAAGTTCATCGACTAGCGTTTTCTGAGCAGTTCTTC
TRBJ2-7 TRBV5-1 few TRBD2 CASSISGRAHEQYF TGCGCCAGCAGCATAAGCGGGAGGGCACATGAGCAGTACTTC
TRBJ2-5 TRBV7-9 NA NA CASSWGGGYQETQYF TGTGCCAGCAGCTGGGGAGGAGGGTACCAAGAGACCCAGTACTTC